This T cell receptor beta chain derives from a study of T cells in Graves' hyperthyroidism and ophthalmopathy. The TCR beta CDR3 regions underwent amplification using RNA transcripts as the source. A first-round RT-PCR of the TCR CDR3 used the HTBI primer set. TCRdb recomputed calls from the multiplex PCR reads with MiXCR, one row per CDR3 protein. The sample includes some 800,000 distinct CDR3 sequences, about two fifths of them seen just once. Per the germline V gene, CDR1 is SEHNR and CDR2 is FQNEAQ (reference sequence). V lost 4 bases and J lost 3; bases outside the gene matches: 8. This CDR3 has 16 amino acids. If no ophthalmopathy progression occurred within 18 months, Graves' hyperthyroidism was stable.

The sample was blood. The gene calls are TRBV7-9 and TRBJ1-1, with 10 bases that match TRBD1. This sequence was found in a man aged 18 to 29 with Graves' hyperthyroidism. CDR3 sequence (DNA): TGTGCCAGCAGCTCGTCGACAGGGGGCTTTGACACTGAAGCTTTCTTT. Its translation: CASSSSTGGFDTEAFF.